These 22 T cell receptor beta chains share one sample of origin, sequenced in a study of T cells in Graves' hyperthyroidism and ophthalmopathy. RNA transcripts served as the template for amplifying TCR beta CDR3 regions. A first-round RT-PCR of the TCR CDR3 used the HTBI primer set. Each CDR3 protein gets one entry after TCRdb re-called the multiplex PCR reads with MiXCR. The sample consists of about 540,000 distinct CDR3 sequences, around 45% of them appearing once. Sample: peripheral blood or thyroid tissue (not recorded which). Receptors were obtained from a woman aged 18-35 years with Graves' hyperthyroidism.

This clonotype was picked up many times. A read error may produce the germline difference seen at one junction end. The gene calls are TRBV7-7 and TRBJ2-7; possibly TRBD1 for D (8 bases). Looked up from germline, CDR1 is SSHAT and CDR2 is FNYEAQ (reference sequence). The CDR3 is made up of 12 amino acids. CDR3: CASSLQGGEQYF. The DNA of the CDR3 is TGTGCTAGCAGCCTACAGGGGGGGGAGCAGTACTTC.

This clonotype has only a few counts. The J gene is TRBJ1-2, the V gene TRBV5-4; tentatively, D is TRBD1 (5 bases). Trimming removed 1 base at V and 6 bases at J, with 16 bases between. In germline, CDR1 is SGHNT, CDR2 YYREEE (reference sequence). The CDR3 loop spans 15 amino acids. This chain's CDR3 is CASSLLLRGGDGYTF. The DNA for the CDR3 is TGTGCCAGCAGCTTGTTGTTGCGGGGCGGGGATGGCTACACCTTC.

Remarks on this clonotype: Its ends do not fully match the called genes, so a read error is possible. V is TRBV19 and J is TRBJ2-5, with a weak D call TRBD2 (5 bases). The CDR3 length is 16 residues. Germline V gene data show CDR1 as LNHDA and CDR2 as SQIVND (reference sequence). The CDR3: CASSYSDGADQGTQYF. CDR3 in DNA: TGTGCCAGCAGTTACTCCGATGGAGCGGATCAAGGGACCCAGTACTTC.

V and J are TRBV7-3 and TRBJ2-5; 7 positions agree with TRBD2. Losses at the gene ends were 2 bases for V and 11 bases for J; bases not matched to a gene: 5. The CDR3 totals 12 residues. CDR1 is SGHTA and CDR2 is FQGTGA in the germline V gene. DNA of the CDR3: TGTGCCAGCAGCTTAGACGGAGCGGGACAGTACTTC. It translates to CASSLDGAGQYF.

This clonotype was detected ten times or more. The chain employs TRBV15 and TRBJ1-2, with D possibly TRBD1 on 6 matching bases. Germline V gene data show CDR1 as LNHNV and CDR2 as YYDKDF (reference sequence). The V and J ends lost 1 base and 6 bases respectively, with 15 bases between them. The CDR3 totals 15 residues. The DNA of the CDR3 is TGTGCCACCAGCAGAGCCCCGGGACAAAGGAATGGCTACACCTTC. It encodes CATSRAPGQRNGYTF. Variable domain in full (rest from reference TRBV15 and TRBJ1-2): DAMVIQNPRYQVTQFGKPVTLSCSQTLNHNVMYWYQQKSSQAPKLLFHYYDKDFNNEADTPDNFQSRRPNTSFCFLDIRSPGLGDTAMYLCATSRAPGQRNGYTFGSGTRLTVV.

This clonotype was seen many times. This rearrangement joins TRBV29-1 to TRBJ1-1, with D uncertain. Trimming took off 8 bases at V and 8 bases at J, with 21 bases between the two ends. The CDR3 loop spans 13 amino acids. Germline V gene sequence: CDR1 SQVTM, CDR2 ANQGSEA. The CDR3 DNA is TGCAGCCTAACCCCATCCCCTGCTGAAGAAGCTTTCTTT. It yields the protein CSLTPSPAEEAFF.

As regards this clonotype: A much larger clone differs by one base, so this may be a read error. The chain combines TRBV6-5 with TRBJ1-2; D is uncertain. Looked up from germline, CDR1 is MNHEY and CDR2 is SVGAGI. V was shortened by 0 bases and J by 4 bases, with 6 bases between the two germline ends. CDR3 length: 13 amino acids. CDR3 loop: CASSYSGLYGYTF. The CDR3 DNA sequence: TGTGCCAGCAGTTACTCCGGGCTCTATGGCTACACCTTC.

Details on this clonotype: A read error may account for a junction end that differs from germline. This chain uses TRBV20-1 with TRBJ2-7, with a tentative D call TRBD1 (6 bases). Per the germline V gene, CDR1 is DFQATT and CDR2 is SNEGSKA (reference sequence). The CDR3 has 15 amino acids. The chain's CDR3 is CGARSGQKTSYEQYF. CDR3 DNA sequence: TGCGGTGCTAGATCTGGACAGAAAACCTCCTACGAGCAGTACTTC.

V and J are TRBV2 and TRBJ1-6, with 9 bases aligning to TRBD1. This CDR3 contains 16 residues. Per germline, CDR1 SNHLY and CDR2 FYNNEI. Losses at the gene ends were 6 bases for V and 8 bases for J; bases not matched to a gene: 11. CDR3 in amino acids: CASSQIGTGSDSPLHF. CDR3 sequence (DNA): TGTGCCAGCAGCCAGATCGGGACAGGGAGTGATTCACCCCTCCACTTT.

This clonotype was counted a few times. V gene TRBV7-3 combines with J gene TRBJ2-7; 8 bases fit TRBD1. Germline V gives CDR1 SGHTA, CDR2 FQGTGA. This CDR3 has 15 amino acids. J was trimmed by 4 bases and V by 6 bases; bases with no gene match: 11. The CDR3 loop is CASSLGSGGRYEQYF. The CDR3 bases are TGTGCCAGCAGTTTGGGTTCAGGGGGCAGGTACGAGCAGTACTTC.

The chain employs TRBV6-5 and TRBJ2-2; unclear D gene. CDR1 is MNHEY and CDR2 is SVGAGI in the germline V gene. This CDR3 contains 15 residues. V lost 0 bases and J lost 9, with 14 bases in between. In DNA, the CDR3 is TGTGCCAGCAGTTACTCGGATACAATAGTCCGGGAGCTGTTTTTT. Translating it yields CASSYSDTIVRELFF.

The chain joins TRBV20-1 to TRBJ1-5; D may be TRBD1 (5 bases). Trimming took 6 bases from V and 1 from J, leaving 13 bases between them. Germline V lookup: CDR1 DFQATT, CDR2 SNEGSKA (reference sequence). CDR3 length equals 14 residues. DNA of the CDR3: TGCAGTGCCCAGTGGGGGGGGAGCAATCAGCCCCAGCATTTT. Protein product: CSAQWGGSNQPQHF.

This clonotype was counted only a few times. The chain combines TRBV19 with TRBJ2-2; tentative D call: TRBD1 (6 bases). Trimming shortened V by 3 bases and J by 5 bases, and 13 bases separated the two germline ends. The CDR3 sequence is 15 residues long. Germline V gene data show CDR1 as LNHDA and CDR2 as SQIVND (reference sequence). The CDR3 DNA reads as TGTGCCAGTAGTATCCCCAGGGGAAGGACCGGGGAGCTGTTTTTT. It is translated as CASSIPRGRTGELFF. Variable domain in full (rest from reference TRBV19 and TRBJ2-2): DGGITQSPKYLFRKEGQNVTLSCEQNLNHDAMYWYRQDPGQGLRLIYYSQIVNDFQKGDIAEGYSVSREKKESFPLTVTSAQKNPTAFYLCASSIPRGRTGELFFGEGSRLTVL.

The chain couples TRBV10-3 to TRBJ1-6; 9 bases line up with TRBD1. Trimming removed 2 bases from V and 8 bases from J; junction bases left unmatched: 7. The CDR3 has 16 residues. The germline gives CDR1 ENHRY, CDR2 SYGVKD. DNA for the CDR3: TGTGCCATCAGTGAGGACGGGACAGGGATGGATTCACCCCTCCACTTT. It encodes CAISEDGTGMDSPLHF.

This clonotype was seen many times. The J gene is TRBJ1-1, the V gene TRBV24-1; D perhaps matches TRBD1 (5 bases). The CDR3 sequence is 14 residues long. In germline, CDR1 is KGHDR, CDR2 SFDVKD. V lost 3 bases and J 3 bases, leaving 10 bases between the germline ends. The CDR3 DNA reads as TGTGCCACCAGTGATGCGACAGTCGACACTGAAGCTTTCTTT. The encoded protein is CATSDATVDTEAFF.

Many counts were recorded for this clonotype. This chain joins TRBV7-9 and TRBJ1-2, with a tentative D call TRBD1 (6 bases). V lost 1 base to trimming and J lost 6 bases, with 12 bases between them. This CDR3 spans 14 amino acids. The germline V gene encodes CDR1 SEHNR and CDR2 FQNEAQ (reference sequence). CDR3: CASSLGDGGDGYTF. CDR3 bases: TGTGCCAGCAGCTTAGGCGATGGGGGCGATGGCTACACCTTC.

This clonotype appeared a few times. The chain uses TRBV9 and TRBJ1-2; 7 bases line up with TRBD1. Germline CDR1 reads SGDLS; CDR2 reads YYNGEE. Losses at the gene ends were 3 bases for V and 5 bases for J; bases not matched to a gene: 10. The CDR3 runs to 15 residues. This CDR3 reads CASSGWDSSPYGYTF. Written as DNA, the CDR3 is TGTGCCAGCAGCGGATGGGACAGTAGCCCTTATGGCTACACCTTC.

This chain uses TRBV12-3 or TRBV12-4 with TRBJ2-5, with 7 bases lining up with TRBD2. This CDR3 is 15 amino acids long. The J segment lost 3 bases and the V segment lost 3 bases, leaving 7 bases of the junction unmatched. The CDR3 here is CASSFREAGEETQYF. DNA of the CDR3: TGTGCCAGCAGTTTTAGGGAGGCGGGAGAAGAGACCCAGTACTTC.

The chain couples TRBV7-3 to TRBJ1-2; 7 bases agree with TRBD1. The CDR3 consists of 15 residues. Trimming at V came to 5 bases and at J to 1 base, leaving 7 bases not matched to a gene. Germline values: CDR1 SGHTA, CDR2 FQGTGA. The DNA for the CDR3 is TGTGCCAGCAGCCGACCCGGGACAGTTAACTATGGCTACACCTTC. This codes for CASSRPGTVNYGYTF.

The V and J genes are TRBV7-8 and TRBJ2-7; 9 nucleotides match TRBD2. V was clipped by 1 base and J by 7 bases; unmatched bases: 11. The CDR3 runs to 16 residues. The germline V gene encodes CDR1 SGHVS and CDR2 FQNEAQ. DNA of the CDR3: TGTGCCAGCAGCTTAGTCGAGGCGGGAGGGCTTTTTGAGCAGTACTTC. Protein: CASSLVEAGGLFEQYF.

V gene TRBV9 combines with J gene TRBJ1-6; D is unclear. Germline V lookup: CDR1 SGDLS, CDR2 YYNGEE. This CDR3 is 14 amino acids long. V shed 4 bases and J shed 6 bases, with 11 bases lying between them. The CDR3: CASSTRDGNSPLHF. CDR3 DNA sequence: TGTGCCAGCAGCACAAGGGATGGTAATTCACCCCTCCACTTT.

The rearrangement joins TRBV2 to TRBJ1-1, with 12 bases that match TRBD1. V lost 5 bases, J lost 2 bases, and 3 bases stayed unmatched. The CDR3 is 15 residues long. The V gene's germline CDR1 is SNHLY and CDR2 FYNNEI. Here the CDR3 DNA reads TGTGCCAGCAGTTGGGACAGGGGGCCAAACACTGAAGCTTTCTTT. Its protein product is CASSWDRGPNTEAFF. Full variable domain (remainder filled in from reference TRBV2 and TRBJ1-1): EPEVTQTPSHQVTQMGQEVILRCVPISNHLYFYWYRQILGQKVEFLVSFYNNEISEKSEIFDDQFSVERPDGSNFTLKIRSTKLEDSAMYFCASSWDRGPNTEAFFGQGTRLTVV.